The present TCR beta chain was sequenced within a study of T cell repertoires in cytomegalovirus infection. MiXCR, run by TCRdb on the reads, gives a single entry per CDR3 protein. The table has some 270,000 distinct CDR3 sequences, roughly a fifth seen once. Regarding this clonotype: Its antigen remains unidentified.

The germline gives CDR1 MNHEY, CDR2 SVGEGT. J gave up 5 bases and V 2 bases, and 12 bases lay outside the gene matches. The CDR3 has 17 residues. General study results and limits: The ex vivo response was dominated by HLA-C-restricted CMV-specific TCR beta clonotypes. Cumulative frequency (of public TCR beta family members) identified carriers of CMV plus the relevant HLA.

The V call is TRBV6-2 or TRBV6-3, the J call TRBJ2-1, with 7 nucleotides matching TRBD2. The TCR sequence derives from a human donor in good health (CMV status not recorded). Some clones in this sample may be carry-over from other donors' samples. Sequencing was performed on cultured PBMCs, taken from culture after CMV antigen stimulation. CDR3: CASSYPLAASGHNEQFF. In nucleotides, the CDR3 is TGTGCCAGCAGTTACCCCTTGGCGGCTAGCGGCCACAATGAGCAGTTCTTC.